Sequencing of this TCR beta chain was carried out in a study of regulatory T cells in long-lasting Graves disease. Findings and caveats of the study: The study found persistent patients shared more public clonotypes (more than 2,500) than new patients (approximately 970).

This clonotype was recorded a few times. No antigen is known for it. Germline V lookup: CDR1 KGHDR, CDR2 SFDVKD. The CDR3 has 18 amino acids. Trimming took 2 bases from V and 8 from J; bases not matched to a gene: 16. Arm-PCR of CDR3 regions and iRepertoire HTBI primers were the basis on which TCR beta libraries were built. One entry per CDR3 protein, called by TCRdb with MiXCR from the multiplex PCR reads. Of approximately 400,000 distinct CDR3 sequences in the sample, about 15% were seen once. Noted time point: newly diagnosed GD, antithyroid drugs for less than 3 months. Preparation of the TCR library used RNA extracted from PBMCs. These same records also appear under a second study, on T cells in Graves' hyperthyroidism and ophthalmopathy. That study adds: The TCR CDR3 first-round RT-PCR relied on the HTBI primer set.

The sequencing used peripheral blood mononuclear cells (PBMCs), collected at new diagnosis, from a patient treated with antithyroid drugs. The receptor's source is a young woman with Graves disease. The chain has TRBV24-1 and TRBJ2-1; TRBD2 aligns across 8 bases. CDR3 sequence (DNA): TGTGCCACCAGTGATTCCGCAGGATTAAACGGGAGGGCGTATGAGCAGTTCTTC. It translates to CATSDSAGLNGRAYEQFF.